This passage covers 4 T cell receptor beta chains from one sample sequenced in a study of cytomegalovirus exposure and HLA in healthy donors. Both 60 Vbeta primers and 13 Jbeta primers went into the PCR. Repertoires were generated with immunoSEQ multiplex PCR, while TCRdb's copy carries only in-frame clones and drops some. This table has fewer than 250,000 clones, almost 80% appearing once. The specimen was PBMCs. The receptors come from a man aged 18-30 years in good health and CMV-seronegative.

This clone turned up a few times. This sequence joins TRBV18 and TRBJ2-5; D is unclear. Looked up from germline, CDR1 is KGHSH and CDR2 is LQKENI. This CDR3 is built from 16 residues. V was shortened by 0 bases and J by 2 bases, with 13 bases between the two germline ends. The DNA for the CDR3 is TGTGCCAGCTCACCACCTCTCTCAGGAAAGCAAGAGACCCAGTACTTC. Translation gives CASSPPLSGKQETQYF.

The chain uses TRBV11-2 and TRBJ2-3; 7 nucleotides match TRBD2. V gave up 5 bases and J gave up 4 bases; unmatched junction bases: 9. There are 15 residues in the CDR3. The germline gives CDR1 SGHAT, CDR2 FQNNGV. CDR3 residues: CASSLRGGFADTQYF. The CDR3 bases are TGTGCCAGCAGCCTACGCGGGGGTTTTGCAGATACGCAGTATTTT.

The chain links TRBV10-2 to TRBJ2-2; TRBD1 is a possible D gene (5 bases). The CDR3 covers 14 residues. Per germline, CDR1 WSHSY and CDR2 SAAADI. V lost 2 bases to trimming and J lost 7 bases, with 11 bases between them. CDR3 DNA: TGCGCCAGCAGTGAGGCAGGGCACAGCGGGGAGCTGTTTTTT. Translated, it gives CASSEAGHSGELFF.

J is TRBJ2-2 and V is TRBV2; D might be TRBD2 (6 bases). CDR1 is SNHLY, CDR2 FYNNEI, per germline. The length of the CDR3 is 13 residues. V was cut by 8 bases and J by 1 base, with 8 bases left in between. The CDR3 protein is CASGGGNTGELFF. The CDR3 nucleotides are TGTGCCAGCGGGGGAGGGAACACCGGGGAGCTGTTTTTT.